Shown below are 14 T cell receptor beta chains from a single sample sequenced in a study of blood T cell repertoires in COVID-19. Measured with immunoSEQ multiplex PCR; TCRdb has only the in-frame clones, and not every one. The top ten hold approximately 0.85% of the sample, which has around 260,000 clones, 75% to 90% seen once. Sequencing used peripheral blood. The receptors shown here come from a woman aged 40 to 49 who had recovered from COVID-19.

V gene TRBV2 combines with J gene TRBJ2-2; maybe TRBD2 (6 bases). Germline assignment: CDR1 SNHLY and CDR2 FYNNEI. This CDR3 spans 14 amino acids. V was cut by 6 bases and J by 0 bases, with 8 bases left in between. CDR3 in DNA: TGTGCCAGCAGGGGGGGAGCGAACACCGGGGAGCTGTTTTTT. Its translation: CASRGGANTGELFF.

V gene TRBV2 combines with J gene TRBJ2-4, with a weak D call TRBD1 (5 bases). The CDR3 consists of 16 residues. Trimming shortened V by 3 bases and J by 0 bases, and 12 bases separated the two germline ends. Germline lookup yields CDR1 SNHLY and CDR2 FYNNEI. This chain's CDR3 is CASSDQGYLAKNIQYF. In DNA form, the CDR3 reads TGTGCCAGCAGTGATCAGGGCTATCTAGCCAAAAACATTCAGTACTTC.

This sequence joins TRBV2 and TRBJ2-7, with TRBD2 matching over 8 bases. This CDR3 spans 13 amino acids. Per germline, CDR1 SNHLY and CDR2 FYNNEI. Germline trimming cut 3 bases from V and 5 bases from J; bases unmatched to any gene: 3. CDR3 region: CASSDGTRHEQYF. The CDR3 coding sequence is TGTGCCAGCAGTGATGGGACTAGGCACGAGCAGTACTTC.

This chain connects TRBV21-1 to TRBJ2-7; the table calls TRBD1, which could not be checked here. TRBV21-1 is a pseudogene locus. This CDR3 is built from 15 residues. The CDR3 sequence: CASRNRDRGIHEQYF. In DNA, the CDR3 is TGTGCCAGCAGAAACCGGGACAGGGGTATCCACGAGCAGTACTTC.

The V gene is TRBV5-4, the J gene TRBJ2-3, with 10 positions matching TRBD1. Trimming at V came to 4 bases and at J to 2 bases, leaving 4 bases not matched to a gene. Looked up from germline, CDR1 is SGHNT and CDR2 is YYREEE (reference sequence). CDR3 size: 15 residues. DNA of the CDR3: TGTGCCAGCAGCCAGGACAGGGGGTACACAGATACGCAGTATTTT. Protein: CASSQDRGYTDTQYF.

This chain connects TRBV6-5 to TRBJ1-2; 10 nucleotides agree with TRBD1. This CDR3 is 14 amino acids long. V shed 5 bases and J 4 bases; nucleotides not matched to a gene: 4. Looked up from germline, CDR1 is MNHEY and CDR2 is SVGAGI. The CDR3, as DNA: TGTGCCAGCAGTCGACAGGGGGCGGGCTATGGCTACACCTTC. This encodes CASSRQGAGYGYTF.

The CDR3 loop reads CASSADRGGTEAFF. Here the CDR3 DNA reads TGTGCCAGCTCAGCGGACAGGGGAGGCACTGAAGCTTTCTTT. The gene calls are TRBV18 and TRBJ1-1; 9 bases map to TRBD1. This CDR3 is built from 14 residues. Germline V gives CDR1 KGHSH, CDR2 LQKENI. V lost 5 bases and J lost 4; bases outside the gene matches: 5.

The rearrangement uses TRBV9 and TRBJ2-4, with 7 nucleotides matching TRBD1. The CDR3 is made up of 20 amino acids. Germline V gene lookup returns CDR1 SGDLS and CDR2 YYNGEE. V trimming: 0 bases; J trimming: 4 bases; junction bases outside the gene matches: 19. CDR3 sequence reads: CASSVEHCRTGRDEKNIQYF. DNA of the CDR3: TGTGCCAGCAGCGTAGAGCACTGTAGGACAGGCCGGGACGAGAAAAACATTCAGTACTTC.

The chain employs TRBV3-1 (or the pseudogene TRBV3-2) and TRBJ2-3; 8 nucleotides agree with TRBD2. V shed 4 bases, J shed 4 bases, and the junction held 10 bases outside the gene matches. The germline V gene encodes CDR1 LGHDT and CDR2 YNNKEL (reference sequence). The CDR3 is made up of 16 amino acids. CDR3 protein: CASSPQAGGGADTQYF. CDR3 DNA: TGTGCCAGCAGCCCCCAGGCGGGAGGAGGGGCAGATACGCAGTATTTT.

The chain has TRBV19 and TRBJ2-7; 8 bases line up with TRBD2. Germline trimming cut 4 bases from V and 5 bases from J; bases unmatched to any gene: 7. Per germline, CDR1 LNHDA and CDR2 SQIVND (reference sequence). The CDR3 extends over 14 amino acids. In DNA form, the CDR3 reads TGTGCCAGTAGTAGGAGCGGGAGCACCCACGAGCAGTACTTC. Amino acids: CASSRSGSTHEQYF.

The chain recombines TRBV2 with TRBJ1-3; TRBD1 aligns across 7 bases. The V gene end was trimmed by 6 bases and the J gene end by 4 bases; junction bases not matched to a gene: 9. CDR1 is SNHLY and CDR2 is FYNNEI in the germline V gene. CDR3 size: 15 residues. CDR3 in amino acids: CASSADRWGGNTIYF. The CDR3 coding sequence is TGTGCCAGCAGCGCGGACAGGTGGGGGGGAAACACCATATATTTT.

The chain carries TRBV6-1 and TRBJ2-3; no reliable D call. V gave up 3 bases and J gave up 6 bases, with 16 bases separating them. Per germline, CDR1 MNHNS and CDR2 SASEGT. The CDR3 sequence is 15 residues long. Written as DNA, the CDR3 is TGTGCCAGCAGTGATTGGGCTGGGCTTATGGATACGCAGTATTTT. Translation: CASSDWAGLMDTQYF.

The chain recombines TRBV4-1 with TRBJ2-3; unclear D gene. V was shortened by 1 base and J by 1 base, with 6 bases between the two germline ends. The CDR3 loop spans 14 amino acids. Germline V gene data show CDR1 as MGHRA and CDR2 as YSYEKL. CDR3 sequence (DNA): TGCGCCAGCAGCCAAGTCTCTGGCACAGATACGCAGTATTTT. Amino acid sequence: CASSQVSGTDTQYF.

With regard to this clone: Other DNA sequences in the sample encode the same CDR3. The V call is TRBV29-1, the J call TRBJ2-1; TRBD2 matches 8 bases. Germline V gene data show CDR1 as SQVTM and CDR2 as ANQGSEA. V lost 6 bases, J lost 3 bases, and 10 bases stayed unmatched. The CDR3 has 15 residues. Here the CDR3 reads CSVPPAGGLYNEQFF. In DNA, the CDR3 is TGCAGCGTACCCCCGGCGGGAGGCCTCTACAATGAGCAGTTCTTC.